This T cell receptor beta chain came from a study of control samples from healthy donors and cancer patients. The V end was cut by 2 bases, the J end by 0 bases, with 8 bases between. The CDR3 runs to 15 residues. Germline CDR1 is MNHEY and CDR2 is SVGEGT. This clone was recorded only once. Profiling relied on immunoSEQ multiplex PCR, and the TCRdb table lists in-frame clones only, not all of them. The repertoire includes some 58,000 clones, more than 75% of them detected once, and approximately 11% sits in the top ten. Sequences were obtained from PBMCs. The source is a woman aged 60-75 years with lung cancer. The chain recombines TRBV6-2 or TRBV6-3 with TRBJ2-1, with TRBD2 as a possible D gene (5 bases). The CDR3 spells CASSYLSASYNEQFF. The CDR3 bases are TGTGCCAGCAGTTACCTTAGCGCCTCCTACAATGAGCAGTTCTTC.